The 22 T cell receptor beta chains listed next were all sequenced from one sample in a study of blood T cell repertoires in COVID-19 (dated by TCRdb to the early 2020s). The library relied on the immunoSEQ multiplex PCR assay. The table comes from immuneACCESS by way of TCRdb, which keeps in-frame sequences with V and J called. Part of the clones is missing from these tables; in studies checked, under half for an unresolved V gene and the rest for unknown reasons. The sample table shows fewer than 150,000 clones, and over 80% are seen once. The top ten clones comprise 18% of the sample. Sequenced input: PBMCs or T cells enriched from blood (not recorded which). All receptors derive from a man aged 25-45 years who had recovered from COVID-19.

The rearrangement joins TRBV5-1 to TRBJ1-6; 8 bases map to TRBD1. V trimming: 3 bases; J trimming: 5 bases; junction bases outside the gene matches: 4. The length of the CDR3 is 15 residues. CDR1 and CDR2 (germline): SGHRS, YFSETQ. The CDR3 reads CASSSKTGDNSPLHF. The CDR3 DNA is TGCGCCAGCAGCTCGAAGACAGGGGATAATTCACCCCTCCACTTT.

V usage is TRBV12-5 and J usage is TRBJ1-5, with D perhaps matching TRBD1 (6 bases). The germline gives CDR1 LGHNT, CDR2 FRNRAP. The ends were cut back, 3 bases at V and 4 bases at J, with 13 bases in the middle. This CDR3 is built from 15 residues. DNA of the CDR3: TGTGCTAGTGGTTTTTTGGGACAAAAAAATCAGCCCCAGCATTTT. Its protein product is CASGFLGQKNQPQHF.

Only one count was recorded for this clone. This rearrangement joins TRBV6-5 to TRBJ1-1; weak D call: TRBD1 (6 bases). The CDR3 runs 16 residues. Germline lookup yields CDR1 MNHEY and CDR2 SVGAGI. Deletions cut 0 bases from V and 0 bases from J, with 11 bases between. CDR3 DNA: TGTGCCAGCAGTTACTCGAGGGGGGGAATGAACACTGAAGCTTTCTTT. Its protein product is CASSYSRGGMNTEAFF.

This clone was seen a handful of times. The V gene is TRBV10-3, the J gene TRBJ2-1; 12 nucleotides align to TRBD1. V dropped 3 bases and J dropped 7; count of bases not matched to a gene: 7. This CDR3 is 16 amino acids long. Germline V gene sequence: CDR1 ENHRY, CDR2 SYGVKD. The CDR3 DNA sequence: TGTGCCATCAGTGAACCGGGACAGGGGGCTGGGAATGAGCAGTTCTTC. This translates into CAISEPGQGAGNEQFF.

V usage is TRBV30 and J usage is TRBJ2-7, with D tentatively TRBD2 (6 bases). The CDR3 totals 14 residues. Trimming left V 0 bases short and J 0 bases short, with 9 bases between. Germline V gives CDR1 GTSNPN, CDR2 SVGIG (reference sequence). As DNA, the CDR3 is TGTGCCTGGAGTGTACGGGGGTTCTCCTACGAGCAGTACTTC. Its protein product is CAWSVRGFSYEQYF.

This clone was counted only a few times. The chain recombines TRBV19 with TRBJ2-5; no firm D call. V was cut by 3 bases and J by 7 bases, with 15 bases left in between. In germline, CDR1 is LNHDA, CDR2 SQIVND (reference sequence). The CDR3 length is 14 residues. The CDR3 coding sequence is TGTGCCAGTAGTATCTCACTCCAAGCAGGGACCCAGTACTTC. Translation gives CASSISLQAGTQYF.

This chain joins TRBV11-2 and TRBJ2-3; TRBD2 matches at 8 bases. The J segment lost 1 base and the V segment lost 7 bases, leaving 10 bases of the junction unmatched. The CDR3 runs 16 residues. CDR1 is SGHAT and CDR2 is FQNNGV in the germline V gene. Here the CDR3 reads CASTLEGRGGTDTQYF. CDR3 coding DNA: TGTGCCAGCACCCTAGAAGGGCGGGGGGGCACAGATACGCAGTATTTT.

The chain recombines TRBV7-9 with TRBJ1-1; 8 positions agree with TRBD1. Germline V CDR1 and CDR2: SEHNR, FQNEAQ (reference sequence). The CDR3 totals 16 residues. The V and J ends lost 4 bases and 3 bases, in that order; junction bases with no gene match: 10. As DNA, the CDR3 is TGTGCCAGCAGCTCCTCGACAGGGGTCAGGTACACTGAAGCTTTCTTT. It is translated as CASSSSTGVRYTEAFF.

CDR3 protein: CASSFNSFQPQHF. The CDR3, as DNA: TGTGCCAGCAGCTTTAACTCTTTCCAGCCCCAGCATTTT. The chain recombines TRBV11-2 with TRBJ1-5; D unclear. The CDR3 sequence is 13 residues long. From germline, CDR1 is SGHAT and CDR2 FQNNGV. V was trimmed by 3 bases and J by 7 bases, leaving 10 bases between them.

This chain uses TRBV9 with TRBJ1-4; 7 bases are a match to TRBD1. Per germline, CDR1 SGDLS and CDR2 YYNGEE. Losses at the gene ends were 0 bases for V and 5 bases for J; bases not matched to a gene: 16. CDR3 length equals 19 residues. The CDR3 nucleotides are TGTGCCAGCAGCGTAGAACCCCACAGGGGCCAGCTCAACAATGAAAAACTGTTTTTT. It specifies CASSVEPHRGQLNNEKLFF.

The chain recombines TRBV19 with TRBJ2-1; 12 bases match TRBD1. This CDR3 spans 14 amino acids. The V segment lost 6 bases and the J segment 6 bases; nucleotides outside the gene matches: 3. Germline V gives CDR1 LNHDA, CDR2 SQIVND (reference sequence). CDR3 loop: CASSRDRGPNEQFF. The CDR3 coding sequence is TGTGCCAGTAGCCGGGACAGGGGGCCCAATGAGCAGTTCTTC.

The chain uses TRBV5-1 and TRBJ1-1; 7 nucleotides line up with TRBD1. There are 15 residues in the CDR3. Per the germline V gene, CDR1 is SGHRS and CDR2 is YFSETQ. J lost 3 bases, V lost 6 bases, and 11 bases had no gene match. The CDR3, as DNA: TGCGCCAGCAACGGACAGGACTTAGGGGACACTGAAGCTTTCTTT. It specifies CASNGQDLGDTEAFF.

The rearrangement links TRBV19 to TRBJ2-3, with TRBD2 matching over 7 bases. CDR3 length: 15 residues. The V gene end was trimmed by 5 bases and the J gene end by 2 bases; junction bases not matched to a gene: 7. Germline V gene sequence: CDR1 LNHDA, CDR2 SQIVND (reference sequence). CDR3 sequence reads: CASSFKGTTTDTQYF. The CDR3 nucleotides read TGTGCCAGTAGTTTCAAGGGGACTACCACAGATACGCAGTATTTT. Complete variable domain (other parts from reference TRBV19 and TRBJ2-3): DGGITQSPKYLFRKEGQNVTLSCEQNLNHDAMYWYRQDPGQGLRLIYYSQIVNDFQKGDIAEGYSVSREKKESFPLTVTSAQKNPTAFYLCASSFKGTTTDTQYFGPGTRLTVL.

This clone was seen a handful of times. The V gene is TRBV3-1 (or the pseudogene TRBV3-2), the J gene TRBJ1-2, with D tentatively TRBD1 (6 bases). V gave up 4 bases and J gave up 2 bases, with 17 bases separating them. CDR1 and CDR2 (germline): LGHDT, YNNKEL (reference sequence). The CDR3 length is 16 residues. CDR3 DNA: TGTGCCAGCAGCCCCTTTGGTGGCAGGGGCAACTATGGCTACACCTTC. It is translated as CASSPFGGRGNYGYTF.

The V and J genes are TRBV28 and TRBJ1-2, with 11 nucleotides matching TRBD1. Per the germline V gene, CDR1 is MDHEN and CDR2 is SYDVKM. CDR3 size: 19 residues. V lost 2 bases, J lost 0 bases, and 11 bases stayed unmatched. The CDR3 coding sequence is TGTGCCAGCAGTTTAGGTGCTTTCGGACAGGGGGCGTCTAACTATGGCTACACCTTC. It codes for CASSLGAFGQGASNYGYTF.

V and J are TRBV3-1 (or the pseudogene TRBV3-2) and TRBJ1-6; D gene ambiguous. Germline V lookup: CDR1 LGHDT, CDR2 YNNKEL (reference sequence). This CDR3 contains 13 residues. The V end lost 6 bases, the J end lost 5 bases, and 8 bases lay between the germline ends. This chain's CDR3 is CASRAPDNSPLHF. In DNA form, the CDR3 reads TGTGCCAGCAGAGCTCCTGATAATTCACCCCTCCACTTT.

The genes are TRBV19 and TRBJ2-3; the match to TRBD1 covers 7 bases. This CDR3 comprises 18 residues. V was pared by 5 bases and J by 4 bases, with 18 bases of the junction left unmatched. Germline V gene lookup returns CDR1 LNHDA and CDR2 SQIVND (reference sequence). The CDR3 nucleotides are TGTGCCAGTAGTTCCCCCTTTCCGGACAGGCGGGTCCCAGATACGCAGTATTTT. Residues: CASSSPFPDRRVPDTQYF.

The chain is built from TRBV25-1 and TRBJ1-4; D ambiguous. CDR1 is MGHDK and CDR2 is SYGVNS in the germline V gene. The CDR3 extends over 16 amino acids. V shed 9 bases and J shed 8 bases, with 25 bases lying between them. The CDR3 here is CASSRVETLRSEKLFF. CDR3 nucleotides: TGTGCCAGTTCGCGGGTTGAGACCCTCCGTTCGGAAAAACTGTTTTTT.

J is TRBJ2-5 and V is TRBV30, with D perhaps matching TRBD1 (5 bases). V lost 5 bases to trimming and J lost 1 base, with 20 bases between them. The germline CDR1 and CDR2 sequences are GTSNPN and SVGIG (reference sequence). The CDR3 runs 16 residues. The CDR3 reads CAWAISLGPTQETQYF. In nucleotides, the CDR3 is TGTGCCTGGGCGATATCCTTGGGGCCGACCCAAGAGACCCAGTACTTC.

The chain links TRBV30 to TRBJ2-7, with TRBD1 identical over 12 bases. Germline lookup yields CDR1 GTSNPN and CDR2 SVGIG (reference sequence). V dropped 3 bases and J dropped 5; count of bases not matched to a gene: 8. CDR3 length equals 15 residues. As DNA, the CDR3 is TGTGCCTGGAGCAGTTTGGGGACAGGGGGCAACGAGCAGTACTTC. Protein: CAWSSLGTGGNEQYF.

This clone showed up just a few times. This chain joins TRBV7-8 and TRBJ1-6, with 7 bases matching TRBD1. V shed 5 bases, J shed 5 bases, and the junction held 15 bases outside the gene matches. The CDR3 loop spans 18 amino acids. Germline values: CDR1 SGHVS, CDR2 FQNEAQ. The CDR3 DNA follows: TGTGCCAGCAGCCGTCGGGACAGATTATTTACTAATAATTCACCCCTCCACTTT. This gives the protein CASSRRDRLFTNNSPLHF.

The CDR3 sequence is CATRQDPQETQYF. The CDR3 bases are TGTGCCACCAGACAGGACCCCCAAGAGACCCAGTACTTC. The chain employs TRBV15 and TRBJ2-5; D is perhaps TRBD1 (5 bases). The CDR3 is 13 amino acids. The V and J ends lost 6 bases and 1 base respectively, with 9 bases between them. Germline lookup yields CDR1 LNHNV and CDR2 YYDKDF (reference sequence).